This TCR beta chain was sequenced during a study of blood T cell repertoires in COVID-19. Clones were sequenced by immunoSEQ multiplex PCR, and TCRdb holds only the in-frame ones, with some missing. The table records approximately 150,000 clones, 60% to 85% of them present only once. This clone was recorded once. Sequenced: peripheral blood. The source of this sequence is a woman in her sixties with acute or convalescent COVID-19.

For the CDR3, the DNA is TGTGCCACCAGCAGCGGAGGGCCGGGGGAGACCCAGTACTTC. Encoded protein: CATSSGGPGETQYF. The rearrangement joins TRBV15 to TRBJ2-5; a weak D match, TRBD2 (6 bases). Trimming took off 3 bases at V and 5 bases at J, with 13 bases between the two ends. From germline, CDR1 is LNHNV and CDR2 YYDKDF (reference sequence). This CDR3 region has 14 residues.